A selection of T cell receptor beta chains follows, all from one sample in a study of T cell responses to AZD1222 COVID-19 vaccine. Profiled with immunoSEQ multiplex PCR; TCRdb holds only in-frame clones, not every one. The sample lists 85,000 to 90,000 clones, 90% occurring once. Sequenced material: peripheral blood, taken on day 0 of AZD1222 vaccination. All receptors come from an adult in good health. Each CDR3 is given with its conserved first and last residue. The order of the fields is CDR3 DNA, CDR3 protein, J gene, clone size, D gene, V gene. D genes are given only for firm matches. Clone size is not always given. Where it is, it says once, few, many or a class for expanded clones.

TGTGCCAGCAGCGCCGACCGCGGGGCCTACAATGAGCAGTTCTTC | CASSADRGAYNEQFF | TRBJ2-1 | NA | NA | TRBV2
TGTGCCAGTAGTATAGGCCAGAACACTGAAGCTTTCTTT | CASSIGQNTEAFF | TRBJ1-1 | NA | NA | TRBV19
TGTGCCTGCAGCCCTCGGGCTAGCGGGAGGACAGATACGCAGTATTTT | CACSPRASGRTDTQYF | TRBJ2-3 | NA | TRBD2 | TRBV11-2
TGCGCCAGCAGCCCCCGGGACAGGGCTGAAAAACTGTTTTTT | CASSPRDRAEKLFF | TRBJ1-4 | NA | TRBD1 | TRBV5-1
TGCGCCAGCAGCAGGGGTTACACAGATACGCAGTATTTT | CASSRGYTDTQYF | TRBJ2-3 | NA | NA | TRBV10-1
TGTGCCAGCAGTTACGGGGCCACCTACGAGCAGTACTTC | CASSYGATYEQYF | TRBJ2-7 | NA | NA | TRBV6-5
TGTGCCAGCAGCGTCAAAGACTACAATGAGCAGTTCTTC | CASSVKDYNEQFF | TRBJ2-1 | once | NA | TRBV9
TGCGCCAGCAGCCACCAGGGGTCTCCTAATCAGCCCCAGCATTTT | CASSHQGSPNQPQHF | TRBJ1-5 | NA | NA | TRBV4-1
TGTGCCAGCAAGCCGCTCGCTAGGAGTCAGCCCCAGCATTTT | CASKPLARSQPQHF | TRBJ1-5 | few | NA | TRBV28
TGCAGCGTTGGGGAGAGCTCTGGGGCCAACGTCCTGACTTTC | CSVGESSGANVLTF | TRBJ2-6 | NA | NA | TRBV29-1
TGTGCCAGCAGCTTAGATAGGACGGACAATTCACCCCTCCACTTT | CASSLDRTDNSPLHF | TRBJ1-6 | NA | NA | TRBV11-2
TGTGCCAGCAGTTCCCCGGGGCGGAGCAGCAGCGAGCAGTACTTC | CASSSPGRSSSEQYF | TRBJ2-7 | NA | NA | TRBV27
TGTGCCAGCAGTGAAACGGGTGAAAAACTGTTTTTT | CASSETGEKLFF | TRBJ1-4 | NA | NA | TRBV6-1
TGTGCCAGCAGTTGGGAACGGGGCACTGAAGCTTTCTTT | CASSWERGTEAFF | TRBJ1-1 | NA | NA | TRBV12-3/TRBV12-4
TGTGCCAGCACCCGGGACAGGGGGCGTTCACCCCTCCACTTT | CASTRDRGRSPLHF | TRBJ1-6 | NA | TRBD1 | TRBV7-2
TGTGCCAGTAGGCGGACAGGGCGATATGATTACACTGAAGCTTTCTTT | CASRRTGRYDYTEAFF | TRBJ1-1 | NA | TRBD1 | TRBV19
TGTGCCAGCAGCGGCGGACTAGCGGTAACCGGGGAGCTGTTTTTT | CASSGGLAVTGELFF | TRBJ2-2 | NA | TRBD2 | TRBV9
TGTGCCAGCAGGCCCCAGGGACGAGAGACCCAGTACTTC | CASRPQGRETQYF | TRBJ2-5 | once | NA | TRBV12-3/TRBV12-4
TGCAGCGTTGATGGGACAAGCTACGAGCAGTACTTC | CSVDGTSYEQYF | TRBJ2-7 | NA | NA | TRBV29-1
TGTGCCAGCAGCCAAGTCTCCTTTAGCGGGAGTATGGCCGGGGAGCTGTTTTTT | CASSQVSFSGSMAGELFF | TRBJ2-2 | NA | TRBD2 | TRBV4-2
TGTGCCGGAACGGGACAGGAGGTTACGCAGTATTTT | CAGTGQEVTQYF | TRBJ2-3 | once | TRBD1 | TRBV9
TGTGCCAGCAGTTATTCGGAGAGTGAGAATTCACCCCTCCACTTT | CASSYSESENSPLHF | TRBJ1-6 | NA | NA | TRBV6-5
TGTGCCAGTAGTCTGACGCAACTGAACACTGAAGCTTTCTTT | CASSLTQLNTEAFF | TRBJ1-1 | once | NA | TRBV19
TGTGCCAGCAGCCAAGATGGTCGGGGTAATTCACCCCTCCACTTT | CASSQDGRGNSPLHF | TRBJ1-6 | NA | NA | TRBV14